The text below deals with one T cell receptor beta chain. What it binds is not known. The sample belongs to a study of CD4+ T cells in melanoma. Study-level results: Diverse differentiation states were reported for melanoma neoantigen-specific CD4+ T cells. A reported correlation linked neoantigen-specific CD4+ T cells to CD8+, macrophage and B cell function.

The method was immunoSEQ multiplex PCR; TCRdb's version includes in-frame clones alone and lacks a portion of them. This sample carries more than 110,000 clones, around 90% of them seen once, and the ten largest clones take less than 2%. Germline CDR1 MGHRA, CDR2 YSYEKL. CDR3 length: 15 amino acids. Trimming shortened V by 0 bases and J by 2 bases, and 11 bases separated the two germline ends. The chain links TRBV4-1 to TRBJ2-7; weak D call: TRBD2 (6 bases). The TCR was taken from a human donor with melanoma. The CDR3 here is CASSQERAGPYEQYF. CDR3 DNA: TGCGCCAGCAGCCAAGAACGAGCGGGCCCCTACGAGCAGTACTTC.